The 3 T cell receptor beta chains listed next were all sequenced from one sample in a study of PD-L1 blockade in urothelial cancer. The method was immunoSEQ multiplex PCR; TCRdb's version includes in-frame clones alone and lacks a portion of them. The sample holds fewer than 45,000 clones, about 83% seen once. The material was PBMCs, obtained around atezolizumab (anti-PD-L1) treatment. Receptors were obtained from a man between 60 and 75 years old with urothelial cancer.

The chain recombines TRBV19 with TRBJ2-1, with D possibly being TRBD2 (6 bases). V shed 2 bases and J shed 6 bases, with 17 bases lying between them. CDR3 length: 16 amino acids. Germline-derived CDR1 and CDR2 are LNHDA and SQIVND (reference sequence). The CDR3 spells CASSIRRAGRVNEQFF. The CDR3 bases are TGTGCCAGTAGTATAAGGCGAGCGGGCCGAGTCAATGAGCAGTTCTTC.

The V and J genes are TRBV5-1 and TRBJ1-1; D remains ambiguous. There are 13 residues in the CDR3. V shed 0 bases and J shed 1 base, with 4 bases lying between them. Germline V gene data show CDR1 as SGHRS and CDR2 as YFSETQ. As DNA, the CDR3 is TGCGCCAGCAGCTTGGGCGGGAACACTGAAGCTTTCTTT. Protein sequence: CASSLGGNTEAFF.

Comment on this clone: Compared with germline, one end of the junction differs, possibly owing to a read error. For the CDR3, the DNA is TGTGCCAGCAGCCGCCATGACAGGGGTGATCGGTTT. Protein sequence: CASSRHDRGDRF. The rearrangement uses TRBV11-2 and TRBJ1-1; TRBD1 agrees at 8 bases. CDR3 length: 12 residues. CDR1 is SGHAT and CDR2 is FQNNGV in the germline V gene.